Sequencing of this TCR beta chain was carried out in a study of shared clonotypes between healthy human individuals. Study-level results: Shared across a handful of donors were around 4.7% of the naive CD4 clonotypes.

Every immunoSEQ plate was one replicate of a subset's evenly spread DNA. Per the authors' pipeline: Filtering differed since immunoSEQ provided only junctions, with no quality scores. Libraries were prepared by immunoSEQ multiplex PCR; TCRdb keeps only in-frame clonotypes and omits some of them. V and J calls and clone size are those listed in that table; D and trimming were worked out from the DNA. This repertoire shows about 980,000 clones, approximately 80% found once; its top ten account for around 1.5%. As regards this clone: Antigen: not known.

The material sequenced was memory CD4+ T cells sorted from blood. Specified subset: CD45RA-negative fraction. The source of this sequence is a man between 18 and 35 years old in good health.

The CDR3 DNA sequence: TGCGCCAGCAGCCGAGAAGGTTCACAGGGGAACACTGAAGCTTTCTTT. This translates into CASSREGSQGNTEAFF. The chain is built from TRBV5-1 and TRBJ1-1; a weak D match, TRBD1 (6 bases). V was shortened by 4 bases and J by 1 base, with 17 bases between the two germline ends. The CDR3 totals 16 residues. The germline V gene encodes CDR1 SGHRS and CDR2 YFSETQ.